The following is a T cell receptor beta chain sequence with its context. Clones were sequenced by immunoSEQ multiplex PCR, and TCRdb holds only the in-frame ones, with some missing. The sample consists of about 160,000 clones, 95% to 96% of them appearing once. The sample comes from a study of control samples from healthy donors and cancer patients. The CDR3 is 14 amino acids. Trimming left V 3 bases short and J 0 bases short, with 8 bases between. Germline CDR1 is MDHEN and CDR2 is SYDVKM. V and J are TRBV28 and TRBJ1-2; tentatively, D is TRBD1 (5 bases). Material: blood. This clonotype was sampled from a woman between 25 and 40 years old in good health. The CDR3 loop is CASSFGGSNYGYTF. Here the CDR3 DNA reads TGTGCCAGCAGTTTCGGGGGGTCTAACTATGGCTACACCTTC.